This passage covers 32 T cell receptor beta chains from one sample sequenced in a study of regulatory T cells in long-lasting Graves disease. Specified time point: newly diagnosed GD, antithyroid drugs for less than 3 months. With RNA extracted from PBMCs as input, the TCR library was made. iRepertoire HTBI primers and Arm-PCR of CDR3 regions built TCR beta libraries. TCRdb reanalysed the multiplex PCR reads using MiXCR and keeps one entry per CDR3 protein. The table shows 350,000 to 550,000 distinct CDR3 sequences, with about 15% occurring only once. A further study also used this sample, focusing on T cells in Graves' hyperthyroidism and ophthalmopathy.

Sequencing was performed on peripheral blood mononuclear cells (PBMCs), taken at new diagnosis, from a patient treated with antithyroid drugs. These TCRs come from a woman between 50 and 59 years old with Graves disease.

This clonotype was seen many times. The chain joins TRBV12-3 or TRBV12-4 to TRBJ1-1; no clear D gene. The ends were cut back, 4 bases at V and 8 bases at J, with 14 bases in the middle. The CDR3 extends over 13 amino acids. DNA for the CDR3: TGTGCCAGCAGTTCATACCAGGCCCCGGAAGCTTTCTTT. Translating it yields CASSSYQAPEAFF.

There are many counts of this clonotype. This chain connects TRBV6-1 to TRBJ2-7; TRBD1 agrees at 8 bases. This CDR3 has 14 residues. With 7 bases clipped from V and 2 bases from J, the junction kept 7 bases outside the gene matches. Germline V lookup: CDR1 MNHNS, CDR2 SASEGT. CDR3 protein: CASTPDRAPYEQYF. CDR3 DNA sequence: TGTGCCAGCACCCCGGACAGGGCTCCCTACGAGCAGTACTTC.

This clonotype was recorded at least ten times. The V and J genes are TRBV27 and TRBJ1-4; TRBD1 matches 10 bases. J gave up 2 bases and V 6 bases, and 6 bases lay outside the gene matches. Germline V lookup: CDR1 MNHEY, CDR2 SMNVEV (reference sequence). The CDR3 loop spans 16 amino acids. The CDR3 DNA is TGTGCCAGCAGCCCCGGGACAGGGGCTACTAATGAAAAACTGTTTTTT. Its protein product is CASSPGTGATNEKLFF.

In this sample, this clonotype turned up many times. The chain joins TRBV6-1 to TRBJ2-7, with D possibly TRBD1 on 5 matching bases. The CDR3 length is 15 residues. The V end was cut by 6 bases, the J end by 3 bases, with 18 bases between. The germline gives CDR1 MNHNS, CDR2 SASEGT. CDR3 protein: CASRLDRPSHYEQYF. In DNA, the CDR3 is TGTGCCAGCAGGCTCGACAGACCAAGTCACTACGAGCAGTACTTC.

In its sample, this clonotype was seen a few times. CDR3: CSARRGSNTEAFF. CDR3 DNA sequence: TGCAGTGCTAGAAGGGGCAGCAACACTGAAGCTTTCTTT. The chain links TRBV20-1 to TRBJ1-1, with D possibly being TRBD1 (5 bases). CDR3 length: 13 amino acids. V was cut by 2 bases and J by 2 bases, with 9 bases left in between. From germline, CDR1 is DFQATT and CDR2 SNEGSKA (reference sequence).

Regarding this clonotype: Just one base apart from a much larger clone, this may be a read error. The V and J genes are TRBV2 and TRBJ2-7; 9 bases are a match to TRBD2. With V trimmed by 2 bases and J by 7 bases, 12 bases remained unmatched. Germline-derived CDR1 and CDR2 are SNHLY and FYNNEI. There are 16 residues in the CDR3. This chain's CDR3 is CASSERLGLAYNEQYF. The CDR3 DNA follows: TGTGCCAGCAGTGAACGTTTGGGACTAGCCTACAATGAGCAGTACTTC. The whole variable domain, filled in from reference TRBV2 and TRBJ2-7, reads EPEVTQTPSHQVTQMGQEVILRCVPISNHLYFYWYRQILGQKVEFLVSFYNNEISEKSEIFDDQFSVERPDGSNFTLKIRSTKLEDSAMYFCASSERLGLAYNEQYFGPGTRLTVT.

This clonotype has just a few counts. This rearrangement joins TRBV11-3 to TRBJ2-3; tentatively, D is TRBD1 (5 bases). The CDR3 is made up of 16 amino acids. Germline CDR1 and CDR2: SGHNT and YENEEA. Deletions cut 2 bases from V and 1 base from J, with 13 bases between. The CDR3 here is CASSLSSPRGTDTQYF. The CDR3 bases are TGTGCCAGCAGCTTAAGTTCTCCCAGGGGCACAGATACGCAGTATTTT.

The CDR3 protein is CATSGRDIGPSGANVLTF. The CDR3 nucleotides read TGTGCCACCAGTGGCCGGGACATCGGTCCCTCTGGGGCCAACGTCCTGACTTTC. The gene calls are TRBV24-1 and TRBJ2-6, with D tentatively TRBD1 (6 bases). Trimming removed 5 bases from V and 0 bases from J, with 16 bases in between. Germline V lookup: CDR1 KGHDR, CDR2 SFDVKD. This CDR3 contains 18 residues.

This clonotype was detected many times. The chain carries TRBV10-3 and TRBJ1-5, with D hard to call. Trimming pared 0 bases from V and 0 bases from J, leaving 3 bases between. Germline CDR1 reads ENHRY; CDR2 reads SYGVKD. CDR3 length: 14 residues. The CDR3, as DNA: TGTGCCATCAGTGAGTCCTTTAGCAATCAGCCCCAGCATTTT. It yields the protein CAISESFSNQPQHF.

This clonotype appeared a few times. The chain links TRBV28 to TRBJ2-7, with D unresolved. Per germline, CDR1 MDHEN and CDR2 SYDVKM. The CDR3 is made up of 11 amino acids. V was pared by 4 bases and J by 12 bases, with 13 bases between. The chain's CDR3 is CASSSAIVPYF. DNA for the CDR3: TGTGCCAGCAGTTCCGCCATCGTTCCGTACTTC.

Concerning this clonotype: One junction end does not reproduce the germline sequence, and a read error may be involved. The chain is built from TRBV5-1 and TRBJ2-5, with a tentative D call TRBD1 (5 bases). The CDR3 length is 13 residues. Germline CDR1 is SGHRS and CDR2 is YFSETQ. The CDR3 loop reads CASTLRGQGTQYF. The CDR3 nucleotides are TGCGCCAGCACCCTTAGGGGTCAAGGGACCCAGTACTTC.

This clonotype has only a few counts. One end of the junction does not line up with germline, which may come from a read error. The CDR3 region is CASSTTPGSSQPQHF. DNA for the CDR3: TGTGCCAGCAGCACCACCCCGGGCAGCAGTCAGCCCCAGCATTTT. The chain joins TRBV5-5 to TRBJ1-5; no definite D call. This CDR3 region has 15 residues. Germline CDR1 SGHKS, CDR2 YYEKEE (reference sequence).

The chain carries TRBV4-1 and TRBJ2-2; the match to TRBD1 covers 7 bases. The CDR3 is 19 residues long. Germline V lookup: CDR1 MGHRA, CDR2 YSYEKL. Trimming removed 2 bases from V and 5 bases from J; junction bases left unmatched: 17. CDR3 DNA: TGCGCCAGCAGCCAACGCCCAGGGACAGCGACATATTCAACCGGGGAGCTGTTTTTT. As protein: CASSQRPGTATYSTGELFF.

Worth noting for this clonotype: A single base separates this from a much larger clone, so it may be a read error. Here the CDR3 reads CASSMAGVGQENTGELFF. Here the CDR3 DNA reads TGCGCCAGCAGCATGGCCGGGGTGGGACAGGAGAACACCGGGGAGCTGTTTTTT. This chain uses TRBV5-1 with TRBJ2-2; 8 bases agree with TRBD1. Losses at the gene ends were 4 bases for V and 1 base for J; bases not matched to a gene: 12. This CDR3 region has 18 residues. Germline V gene lookup returns CDR1 SGHRS and CDR2 YFSETQ.

Comment on this clonotype: Mismatch with germline at one junction end may stem from a read error. The chain links TRBV5-1 to TRBJ2-2, with TRBD1 identical over 9 bases. Germline V gene lookup returns CDR1 SGHRS and CDR2 YFSETQ. The CDR3 covers 16 residues. CDR3 DNA: TGTGCCAGCAGCCCCTTGACAGGGGGTAATCACGGGGAGCTGTTTTTT. Its protein product is CASSPLTGGNHGELFF.

This clonotype was detected only a few times. CDR3 region: CASSLFLDGGELFF. The CDR3 nucleotides are TGCGCCAGCAGCTTGTTTCTGGATGGCGGGGAGCTGTTTTTT. This chain links TRBV5-1 with TRBJ2-2; D uncertain. The CDR3 loop spans 14 amino acids. V lost 1 base and J lost 7, with 11 bases in between. Germline V gives CDR1 SGHRS, CDR2 YFSETQ.

This chain links TRBV20-1 with TRBJ2-1; 7 bases are shared with TRBD2. The germline CDR1 and CDR2 sequences are DFQATT and SNEGSKA (reference sequence). Unmatched junction bases numbered 3, after V lost 1 base and J lost 3 bases. CDR3 size: 14 residues. CDR3 sequence: CSARAGGGYNEQFF. The CDR3 DNA follows: TGCAGTGCTAGAGCGGGAGGCGGCTACAATGAGCAGTTCTTC.

In its sample, this clonotype was seen many times. This chain links TRBV28 with TRBJ2-1, with D maybe TRBD2 (5 bases). This CDR3 is built from 15 residues. CDR1 is MDHEN and CDR2 is SYDVKM in the germline V gene. Trimming took 7 bases from V and 3 from J, leaving 16 bases between them. In DNA form, the CDR3 reads TGTGCCAGCACCCCCGTTGGAGCGGTCTACAATGAGCAGTTCTTC. Translation gives CASTPVGAVYNEQFF.

This clonotype was detected only a few times. This chain joins TRBV5-1 and TRBJ1-4, with D uncertain. This CDR3 region has 15 residues. V lost 0 bases to trimming and J lost 8 bases, with 14 bases between them. Germline CDR1 reads SGHRS; CDR2 reads YFSETQ. The CDR3: CASSLEGLIWEKLFF. CDR3 bases: TGCGCCAGCAGCTTGGAGGGCCTGATTTGGGAAAAACTGTTTTTT.

In its sample, this clonotype was seen many times. The chain employs TRBV6-1 and TRBJ2-1, with D possibly TRBD1 on 6 matching bases. Germline V lookup: CDR1 MNHNS, CDR2 SASEGT. Deletions cut 6 bases from V and 0 bases from J, with 21 bases between. The CDR3 is 18 amino acids. This CDR3 is CASSPYGLGGSSYNEQFF. CDR3 nucleotide sequence: TGTGCCAGCAGCCCCTACGGTCTAGGGGGAAGCTCCTACAATGAGCAGTTCTTC.

Many counts were recorded for this clonotype. The chain employs TRBV3-1 and TRBJ2-2; tentatively, D is TRBD2 (6 bases). This CDR3 contains 14 residues. Between the trimmed V and J ends, which lost 6 bases and 8 bases, there was a span of 16 bases. Germline lookup yields CDR1 LGHDT and CDR2 YNNKEL (reference sequence). CDR3 bases: TGTGCCAGCAGTCCGGGGGAGCTTGCAGGGGAGCTGTTTTTT. Its translation: CASSPGELAGELFF.

The V and J genes are TRBV27 and TRBJ2-7; tentatively, D is TRBD2 (6 bases). V was shortened by 2 bases and J by 6 bases, with 17 bases between the two germline ends. The CDR3 length is 15 residues. Germline assignment: CDR1 MNHEY and CDR2 SMNVEV (reference sequence). CDR3 amino acids: CASSLVGGGLSEQYF. In DNA, the CDR3 is TGTGCCAGCAGTTTAGTGGGGGGAGGCCTCTCCGAGCAGTACTTC.

This clonotype was recorded a few times. V gene TRBV3-1 combines with J gene TRBJ2-3, with 7 bases aligning to TRBD1. The CDR3 covers 16 residues. Unmatched junction bases numbered 5, after V lost 2 bases and J lost 0 bases. CDR1 and CDR2 (germline): LGHDT, YNNKEL (reference sequence). CDR3 in DNA: TGTGCCAGCAGCCAACTTACGACAGGGAGCACAGATACGCAGTATTTT. It codes for CASSQLTTGSTDTQYF.

This clonotype was seen a few times. The rearrangement links TRBV5-1 to TRBJ2-2, with TRBD2 matching over 8 bases. From germline, CDR1 is SGHRS and CDR2 YFSETQ. CDR3 size: 16 residues. Losses at the gene ends were 2 bases for V and 0 bases for J; bases not matched to a gene: 3. CDR3 in DNA: TGCGCCAGCAGCTTTAATAGCGGGGCGAACACCGGGGAGCTGTTTTTT. Protein product: CASSFNSGANTGELFF.

This clonotype showed up just a few times. The V and J genes are TRBV10-3 and TRBJ2-2; TRBD2 matches 8 bases. The germline V gene has CDR1 ENHRY and CDR2 SYGVKD. The CDR3 extends over 15 amino acids. The trim removed 8 bases at V and 0 bases at J, leaving 5 bases unmatched. The CDR3 reads CAISTSAANTGELFF. In DNA, the CDR3 is TGTGCCATCTCGACTAGCGCCGCGAACACCGGGGAGCTGTTTTTT.

This clonotype was counted ten times or more. CDR3 amino acids: CASRGTRAEAFF. The CDR3 DNA reads as TGTGCCAGCAGGGGTACCAGGGCTGAAGCTTTCTTT. The chain employs TRBV2 and TRBJ1-1; tentative D call: TRBD1 (5 bases). CDR1 SNHLY and CDR2 FYNNEI come from the germline V gene. CDR3 length: 12 residues. V was cut by 6 bases and J by 6 bases, with 11 bases left in between. The full variable domain, in which reference TRBV2 and TRBJ1-1 provide the parts outside the CDR3, is EPEVTQTPSHQVTQMGQEVILRCVPISNHLYFYWYRQILGQKVEFLVSFYNNEISEKSEIFDDQFSVERPDGSNFTLKIRSTKLEDSAMYFCASRGTRAEAFFGQGTRLTVV.

This clonotype was counted at least ten times. This chain connects TRBV7-9 to TRBJ2-1; D not certain. The V end lost 3 bases, the J end lost 2 bases, and 11 bases lay between the germline ends. CDR3 size: 15 residues. Germline V gene lookup returns CDR1 SEHNR and CDR2 FQNEAQ (reference sequence). The CDR3 reads CASSFGSTPYNEQFF. In DNA, the CDR3 is TGTGCCAGCAGCTTCGGATCGACTCCCTACAATGAGCAGTTCTTC. Complete variable domain (other parts from reference TRBV7-9 and TRBJ2-1): DTGVSQNPRHKITKRGQNVTFRCDPISEHNRLYWYRQTLGQGPEFLTYFQNEAQLEKSRLLSDRFSAERPKGSFSTLEIQRTEQGDSAMYLCASSFGSTPYNEQFFGPGTRLTVL.

Ten or more counts support this clonotype. The chain carries TRBV28 and TRBJ2-7; 9 bases align to TRBD2. This CDR3 has 16 amino acids. Germline values: CDR1 MDHEN, CDR2 SYDVKM. Losses at the gene ends were 6 bases for V and 0 bases for J; bases not matched to a gene: 9. CDR3 DNA sequence: TGTGCCAGCAGACCGGGACTAGCAGGAGTCTCCTACGAGCAGTACTTC. Residues: CASRPGLAGVSYEQYF.

This chain joins TRBV14 and TRBJ2-6; D is ambiguous. Deletions cut 1 base from V and 1 base from J, with 11 bases between. Germline CDR1 and CDR2: SGHDN and FVKESK. This CDR3 spans 17 amino acids. In DNA, the CDR3 is TGTGCCAGCAGCCAAGTTATGGGCTGGTCTGGGGCCAACGTCCTGACTTTC. It translates to CASSQVMGWSGANVLTF.

The chain couples TRBV4-1 to TRBJ1-5, with D maybe TRBD1 (5 bases). Trimming shortened V by 0 bases and J by 0 bases, and 12 bases separated the two germline ends. The CDR3 is 17 residues long. Per germline, CDR1 MGHRA and CDR2 YSYEKL. CDR3 region: CASSQDGTAYSNQPQHF. In nucleotides, the CDR3 is TGCGCCAGCAGCCAAGATGGGACGGCGTATAGCAATCAGCCCCAGCATTTT.

In DNA form, the CDR3 reads TGTGCCAGCAGCTTCATCGGGAGGACCTACGAGCAGTACTTC. Translation gives CASSFIGRTYEQYF. This chain uses TRBV5-5 with TRBJ2-7, with 7 bases identical to TRBD2. The CDR3 spans 14 residues. Trimming removed 2 bases from V and 2 bases from J; junction bases left unmatched: 4. Looked up from germline, CDR1 is SGHKS and CDR2 is YYEKEE (reference sequence).

The V and J genes are TRBV6-5 and TRBJ1-2, with unresolved D. This CDR3 has 16 residues. Germline V gene data show CDR1 as MNHEY and CDR2 as SVGAGI. Trimming stripped 0 bases from V and 6 bases from J, with 17 bases between. The CDR3 coding sequence is TGTGCCAGCAGTTACTCCGCAAAAGCCACAGCGAATGGCTACACCTTC. It translates to CASSYSAKATANGYTF.